The TCR beta chain under discussion was sequenced for a study of post-analysis software for immune sequencing data. The TCR beta cDNA libraries contained unique molecular identifiers. Approximately 450,000 cDNA molecules were recovered from an input of about 1 to 10 million T cells. Via MiXCR, TCRdb re-called the PCR reads, giving one row per CDR3 protein. This repertoire shows 650,000 to 850,000 distinct CDR3 sequences, roughly 50% found once; its top ten account for approximately 5%. Worth noting for this clonotype: No antigen is known for it.

Findings of the study overall: Comparison of patients with controls showed five TRBV segments more frequent in patients, TRBV5-6, TRBV5-1 and TRBV20-1 among them. Batch-mates among the samples co-clustered strongly by F measure. When compared against controls, multiple sclerosis patients showed significantly lower normalized Chao1 diversity.

This CDR3 is 16 amino acids long. CDR1 and CDR2 from the germline V gene are SGHTA and FQGTGA. Losses at the gene ends were 5 bases for V and 5 bases for J; bases not matched to a gene: 11. This sequence was found in a girl aged 5-17 years with multiple sclerosis. Sequenced input: blood. The chain carries TRBV7-3 and TRBJ2-2; 7 bases align to TRBD1. The CDR3 region has the DNA TGTGCCAGCAGCGTAATGACAGGGACGGGAACCGGGGAGCTGTTTTTT. Protein product: CASSVMTGTGTGELFF.